Sequencing of this TCR beta chain was carried out in a study of blood T cell repertoires in COVID-19 (TCRdb year 2020). For the wider study: Samples from collaborators originated in the United States, Italy and Spain and spanned both the acute and convalescent phases of COVID-19. Sample metadata almost always included a de-identified subject ID, COVID-19 status, age in years and sex. The repertoires were released in a freely available public database intended as a resource for research on the immune response to SARS-CoV-2. The dataset comprised deeply sampled blood TCRbeta repertoires from subjects exposed to, actively infected with, or recovered from COVID-19. Samples were obtained from the ongoing ImmuneRACE study (first 160 participants) and from 1,254 subjects provided by 6 global collaborators. The material from the prospective study consisted of cDNA or gDNA derived from T cells, B-cell-depleted T cells, or PBMCs. Where available, HLA class I and class II types were obtained from metadata supplied by the sample provider rather than from assay-based typing. General study outcomes and caveats: The amount of clinical and demographic metadata varied by source and participant and was provided uncurated.

One collaborating source in Seattle enrolled patients while the patients were actively infected and followed the patients over time throughout the course of disease. The collaborating institutions used their own protocols to collect whole blood in K2EDTA tubes. Collaborator samples were shipped for TCRbeta analysis as frozen whole blood, isolated PBMCs, or DNA extracted from either sample type. In the case of this clone: This clone's antigen is unknown. It has no much larger one-base neighbor in the sample; base qualities were not kept.

V is trimmed back by 3 bases and J by 11 bases, and the junction contains 11 bases that no gene match accounts for. The CDR3 spans 13 residues, from the cysteine through the phenylalanine. CDR3 DNA only is kept here, 39 bases in frame from base 1. For CDR1 and CDR2, the germline V gene (reference sequence) lists SGHNT and YYREEE. TCRbeta CDR3 regions were amplified from genomic DNA by means of the immunoSEQ Assay, a bias-controlled multiplex PCR. Regarding the original processing steps: The number of nucleated cells in each sample was estimated by amplification of reference gene primers within the assay. Sequence reads were collapsed and filtered to measure the absolute abundance of every unique TCRbeta CDR3 rearrangement. For each sample, productive Simpson clonality was calculated as the square root of Simpson's diversity index over productive rearrangements. The immuneACCESS repertoire file appears here via TCRdb, limited to in-frame rearrangements. These files lack a portion of the clones; in checked studies, under half of the deficit traces to unresolved V genes, and the cause of the others is not known. V and J calls and clone size come straight from that table; D and trimming were deduced from the DNA. Present in this sample are some 400,000 clones, about 89% of which were seen just once. 10% of the sample goes to the ten largest clones.

The sample comprised peripheral blood. The clonotype comes from a woman younger than 45 with COVID-19, enrolled during active disease. The V and J segments used are TRBV5-4 and TRBJ2-7, and 7 bases in between align with TRBD2. Here the CDR3 is given as CASSSFHAGVEYF. In nucleotides, the sequence is TGTGCCAGCAGCTCCTTCCACGCGGGAGTGGAGTACTTC.